This TCR beta chain was sequenced in a study of T cell responses to AZD1222 COVID-19 vaccine. As concerns this clone: The antigen remains unidentified.

Timing groups of about 4 and about 12 weeks for second doses were pooled. Sequenced by immunoSEQ multiplex PCR; TCRdb stores in-frame clones only, minus some. The repertoire consists of about 120,000 clones, with around 89% occurring once and the leading ten covering roughly 7%. Findings and limits, study-wide: Across the whole spike, CD4 TCRs peaked at regions 160-218 and 743-854. Clonal diversity was possibly underestimated; the donors were predominantly white British and more often female.

The CDR3 totals 15 residues. Trimming left V 4 bases short and J 3 bases short, with 12 bases between. Germline assignment: CDR1 MNHEY and CDR2 SVGAGI. The genes are TRBV6-5 and TRBJ1-4, with D unresolved. The sequencing here drew on peripheral blood, taken 28 days after the second AZD1222 dose. This clonotype originated in an adult who received the AZD1222 COVID-19 vaccine. This chain's CDR3 is CASSLLRRSNEKLFF. For the CDR3, the DNA is TGTGCCAGCAGTTTACTCAGACGGTCTAATGAAAAACTGTTTTTT.